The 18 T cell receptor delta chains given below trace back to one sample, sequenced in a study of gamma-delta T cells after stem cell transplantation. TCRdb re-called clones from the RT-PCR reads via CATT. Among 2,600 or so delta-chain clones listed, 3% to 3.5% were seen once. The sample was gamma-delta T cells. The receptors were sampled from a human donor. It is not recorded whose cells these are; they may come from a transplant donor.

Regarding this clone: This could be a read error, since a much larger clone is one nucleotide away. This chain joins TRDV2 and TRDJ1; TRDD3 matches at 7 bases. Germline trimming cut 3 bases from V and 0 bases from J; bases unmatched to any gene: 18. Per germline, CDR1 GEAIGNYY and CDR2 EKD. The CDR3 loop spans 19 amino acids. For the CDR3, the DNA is TGTGCCTGTGACCCAGTGAGGCCTGGGGGTTATATAAACACCGATAAACTCATCTTT. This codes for CACDPVRPGGYINTDKLIF.

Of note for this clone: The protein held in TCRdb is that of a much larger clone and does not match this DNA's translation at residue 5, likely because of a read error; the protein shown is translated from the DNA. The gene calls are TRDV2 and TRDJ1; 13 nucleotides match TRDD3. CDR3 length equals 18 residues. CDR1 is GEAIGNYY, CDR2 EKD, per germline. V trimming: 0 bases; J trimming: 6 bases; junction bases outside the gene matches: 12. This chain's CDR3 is CACDTLTGGYAPHHKLIF. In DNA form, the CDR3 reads TGTGCCTGTGACACCTTAACTGGGGGATACGCCCCGCACCATAAACTCATCTTT.

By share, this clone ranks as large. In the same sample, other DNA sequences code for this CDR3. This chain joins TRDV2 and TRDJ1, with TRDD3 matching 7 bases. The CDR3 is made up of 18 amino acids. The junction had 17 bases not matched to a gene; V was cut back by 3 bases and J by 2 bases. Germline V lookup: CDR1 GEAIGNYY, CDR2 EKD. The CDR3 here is CACDPVSDRDTRTDKLIF. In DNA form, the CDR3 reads TGTGCCTGTGACCCGGTTTCAGACAGGGATACTCGGACCGATAAACTCATCTTT.

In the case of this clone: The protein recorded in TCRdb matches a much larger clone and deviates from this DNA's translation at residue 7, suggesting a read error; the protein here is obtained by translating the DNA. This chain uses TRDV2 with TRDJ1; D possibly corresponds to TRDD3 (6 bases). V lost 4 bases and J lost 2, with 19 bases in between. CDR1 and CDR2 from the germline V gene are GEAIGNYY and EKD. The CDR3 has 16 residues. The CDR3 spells CACDPVWDIGTDKLIF. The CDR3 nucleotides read TGTGCCTGTGATCCCGTGTGGGATATTGGAACCGATAAACTCATCTTT.

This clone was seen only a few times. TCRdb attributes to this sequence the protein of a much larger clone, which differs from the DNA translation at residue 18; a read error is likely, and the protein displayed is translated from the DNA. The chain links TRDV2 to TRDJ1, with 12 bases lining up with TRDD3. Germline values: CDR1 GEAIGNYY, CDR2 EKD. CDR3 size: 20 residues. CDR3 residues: CACDALLGDTRLGYTDKPIF. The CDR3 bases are TGTGCCTGTGACGCGCTACTGGGGGATACAAGGCTGGGGTACACCGATAAACCCATCTTT.

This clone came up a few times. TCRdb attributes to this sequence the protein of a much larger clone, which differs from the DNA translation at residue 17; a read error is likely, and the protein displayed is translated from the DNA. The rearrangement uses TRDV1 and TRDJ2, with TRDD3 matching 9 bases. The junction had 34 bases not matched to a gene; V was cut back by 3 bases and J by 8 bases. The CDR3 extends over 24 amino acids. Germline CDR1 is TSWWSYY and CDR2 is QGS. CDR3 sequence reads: CALGDPCLRTAVWGICLGRAQLFF. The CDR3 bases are TGTGCTCTTGGGGACCCCTGCCTTCGGACGGCGGTCTGGGGGATTTGCCTGGGACGCGCACAACTCTTCTTT.

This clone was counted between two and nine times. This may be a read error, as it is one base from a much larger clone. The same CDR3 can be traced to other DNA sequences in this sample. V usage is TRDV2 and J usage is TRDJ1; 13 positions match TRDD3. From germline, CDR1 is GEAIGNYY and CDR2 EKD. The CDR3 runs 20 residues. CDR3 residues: CACDKVKTGGYVEYTDKLIF. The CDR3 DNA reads TGTGCCTGCGACAAAGTCAAGACTGGGGGATACGTGGAATACACCGATAAACTCATCTTT.

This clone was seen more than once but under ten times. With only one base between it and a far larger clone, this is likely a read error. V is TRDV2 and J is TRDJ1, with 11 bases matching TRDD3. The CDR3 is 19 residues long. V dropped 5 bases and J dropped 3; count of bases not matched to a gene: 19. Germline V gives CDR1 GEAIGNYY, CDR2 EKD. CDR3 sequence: CACVPLKAGGYPNADKLIF. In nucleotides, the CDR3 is TGTGCCTGTGTGCCTTTGAAGGCTGGGGGATACCCTAACGCCGATAAACTCATCTTT.

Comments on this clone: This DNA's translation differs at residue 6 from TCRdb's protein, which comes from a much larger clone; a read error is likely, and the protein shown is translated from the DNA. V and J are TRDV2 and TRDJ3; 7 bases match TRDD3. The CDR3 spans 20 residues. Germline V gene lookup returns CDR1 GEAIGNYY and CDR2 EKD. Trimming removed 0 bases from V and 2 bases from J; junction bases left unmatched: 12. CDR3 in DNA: TGTGCCTGTGACACCAGGGAGCTGGGGGCTCACGCCTGGGACACCCGACAGATGTTTTTC. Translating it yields CACDTRELGAHAWDTRQMFF.

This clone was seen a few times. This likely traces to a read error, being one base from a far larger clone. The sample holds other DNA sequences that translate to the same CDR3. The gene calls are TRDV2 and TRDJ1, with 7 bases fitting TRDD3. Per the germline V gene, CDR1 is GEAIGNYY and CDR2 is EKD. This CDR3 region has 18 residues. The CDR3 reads CACDTVATGDPYTDKLIF. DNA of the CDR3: TGTGCTTGTGACACCGTAGCAACTGGGGACCCGTACACCGATAAACTCATCTTT.

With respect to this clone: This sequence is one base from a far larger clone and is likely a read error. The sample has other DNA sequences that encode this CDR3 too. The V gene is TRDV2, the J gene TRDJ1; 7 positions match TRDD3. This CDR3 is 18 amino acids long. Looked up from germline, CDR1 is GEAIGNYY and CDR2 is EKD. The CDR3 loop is CACDTVATGDPYTDKLIF. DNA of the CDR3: TGTGCCTGTGACACCGTAGCAACTGGGGACCCGTACACCGACAAACTCATCTTT.

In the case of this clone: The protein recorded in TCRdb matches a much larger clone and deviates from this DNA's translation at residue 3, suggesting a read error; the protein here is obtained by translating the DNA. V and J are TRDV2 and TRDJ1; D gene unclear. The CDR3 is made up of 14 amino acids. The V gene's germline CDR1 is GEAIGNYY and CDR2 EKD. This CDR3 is CARDTVQNTDKLIF. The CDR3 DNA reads TGTGCCCGTGACACCGTCCAGAACACCGATAAACTCATCTTT.

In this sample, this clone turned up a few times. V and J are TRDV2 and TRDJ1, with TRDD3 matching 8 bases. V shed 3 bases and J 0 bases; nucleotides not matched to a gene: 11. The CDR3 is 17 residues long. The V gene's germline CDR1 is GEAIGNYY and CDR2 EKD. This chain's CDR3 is CACDSLVLGVYTDKLIF. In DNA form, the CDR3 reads TGTGCCTGTGACTCCCTCGTACTGGGGGTGTACACCGATAAACTCATCTTT.

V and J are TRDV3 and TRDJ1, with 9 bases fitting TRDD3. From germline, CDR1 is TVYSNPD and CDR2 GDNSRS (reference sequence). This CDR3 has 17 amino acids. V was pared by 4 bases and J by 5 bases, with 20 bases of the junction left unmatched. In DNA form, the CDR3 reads TGTGCCTGTCTCCTACGGGGGATGGGGGATAGTCGTGATAAACTCATCTTT. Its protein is CACLLRGMGDSRDKLIF.

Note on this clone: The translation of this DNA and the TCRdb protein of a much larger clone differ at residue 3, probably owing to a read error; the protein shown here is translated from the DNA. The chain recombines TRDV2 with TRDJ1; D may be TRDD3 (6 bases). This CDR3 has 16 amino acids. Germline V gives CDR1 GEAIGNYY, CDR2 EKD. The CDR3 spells CARDTLVGIYTDKLIF. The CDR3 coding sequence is TGTGCCCGTGACACGCTGGTGGGGATTTACACCGATAAACTCATCTTT.

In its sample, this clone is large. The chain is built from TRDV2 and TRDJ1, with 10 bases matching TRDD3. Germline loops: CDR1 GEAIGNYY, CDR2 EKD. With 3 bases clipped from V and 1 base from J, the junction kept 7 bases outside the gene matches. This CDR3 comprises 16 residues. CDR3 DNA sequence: TGTGCCTGTGACTCCCGGGGGGATACGGCCACCGATAAACTCATCTTT. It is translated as CACDSRGDTATDKLIF.

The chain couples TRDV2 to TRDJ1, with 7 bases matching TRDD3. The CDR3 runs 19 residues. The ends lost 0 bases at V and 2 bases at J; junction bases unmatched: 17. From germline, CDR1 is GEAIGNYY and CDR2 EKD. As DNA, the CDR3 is TGTGCCTGTGACACCGTTCCCAGTACTGGGGTCGAAAGGACCGATAAACTCATCTTT. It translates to CACDTVPSTGVERTDKLIF.

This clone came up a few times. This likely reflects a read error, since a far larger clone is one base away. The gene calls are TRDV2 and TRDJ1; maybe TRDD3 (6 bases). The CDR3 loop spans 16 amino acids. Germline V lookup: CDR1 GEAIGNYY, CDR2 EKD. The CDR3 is CACDTLVGIYTNKLIF. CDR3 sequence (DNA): TGTGCCTGTGACACGCTGGTGGGGATTTACACCAATAAACTCATCTTT.